This is a list of T cell receptor beta chains from one sample in a study of cytomegalovirus exposure and HLA in healthy donors. Method: immunoSEQ multiplex PCR; TCRdb's copy keeps in-frame clones and lacks some. The sample includes approximately 160,000 clones, roughly 90% of them seen just once. Sequenced: PBMCs. The receptors stem from a woman under 30 in good health and CMV-seronegative. Both conserved end residues are part of each CDR3. D genes are given only for firm matches. Size values are once, few and many counts, or a class for expanded clones, and some rows have none.

clone_size	j_call	d_call	v_call	cdr3_aa	cdr3_nt
-	TRBJ2-6	TRBD1	TRBV4-3	CASSQRDRGYSGANVLTF	TGCGCCAGCAGCCAGCGGGACAGGGGGTATTCTGGGGCCAACGTCCTGACTTTC
-	TRBJ2-2	-	TRBV7-2	CASSLDSETGELFF	TGTGCCAGCAGCTTAGACTCCGAAACCGGGGAGCTGTTTTTT
-	TRBJ1-2	-	TRBV9	CASSVDENYGYTF	TGTGCCAGCAGCGTAGATGAGAACTATGGCTACACCTTC
-	TRBJ2-7	-	TRBV2	CASSPRVFYEQYF	TGTGCCAGCAGTCCCAGGGTTTTCTACGAGCAGTACTTC
-	TRBJ2-7	TRBD2	TRBV11-2	CASSFTSGRPYEQYF	TGTGCCAGCAGCTTCACTAGCGGGAGACCCTACGAGCAGTACTTC
-	TRBJ1-6	TRBD1	TRBV7-2	CASSLPTGQSLPLHF	TGTGCCAGCAGCTTGCCCACGGGACAGTCATTACCCCTCCACTTT
-	TRBJ2-7	-	TRBV6-5	CASSYLTTRGEQYF	TGTGCCAGCAGTTACCTAACGACTAGGGGCGAGCAGTACTTC
-	TRBJ1-2	-	TRBV7-8	CASSLAGGGYTF	TGTGCCAGCAGCTTAGCCGGAGGCGGCTACACCTTC
-	TRBJ1-2	-	TRBV18	CASSPPPVDTRSGYTF	TGTGCCAGCTCACCACCTCCCGTGGACACTCGCTCTGGCTACACCTTC
-	TRBJ2-3	TRBD2	TRBV6-5	CASSYGGGLLTQYF	TGTGCCAGCAGTTACGGCGGGGGGCTCCTTACGCAGTATTTT
-	TRBJ2-7	-	TRBV14	CASSQGGGVYEQYF	TGTGCCAGCAGCCAGGGCGGGGGCGTTTACGAGCAGTACTTC
-	TRBJ1-6	-	TRBV5-1	CASSLNAGSPLHF	TGCGCCAGCAGCTTGAACGCGGGTTCACCCCTCCACTTT
-	TRBJ2-3	TRBD2	TRBV27	CASSLTLAGEGGTQYF	TGTGCCAGCAGTCTAACTCTAGCGGGAGAGGGAGGAACGCAGTATTTT
-	TRBJ2-4	-	TRBV6-5	CASSLDRKNIQYF	TGTGCCAGCAGCCTCGACAGAAAAAACATTCAGTACTTC
-	TRBJ2-7	TRBD2	TRBV7-2	CASNTGLAGGGQYF	TGTGCCAGCAACACGGGACTAGCGGGAGGCGGGCAGTACTTC
-	TRBJ1-1	-	TRBV2	CASSEEEGGSTEAFF	TGTGCCAGCAGTGAAGAGGAAGGAGGAAGCACTGAAGCTTTCTTT
-	TRBJ2-3	-	TRBV18	CASSPGGGSDTQYF	TGTGCCAGCTCCCCCGGAGGCGGTTCGGATACGCAGTATTTT
-	TRBJ2-1	TRBD1	TRBV4-3	CASSQDEGQGYNEQFF	TGCGCCAGCAGCCAAGATGAGGGACAGGGTTACAATGAGCAGTTCTTC
-	TRBJ1-1	-	TRBV19	CASSIRVVDTEAFF	TGTGCCAGTAGTATCAGGGTGGTAGACACTGAAGCTTTCTTT
-	TRBJ2-3	TRBD1	TRBV5-1	CASSLGQARLDDTQYF	TGCGCCAGCAGCTTAGGACAGGCCCGGTTGGACGATACGCAGTATTTT
-	TRBJ2-7	TRBD1	TRBV7-9	CASRPQIGTGPTYEQYF	TGTGCCAGCAGACCTCAAATTGGGACAGGGCCCACCTACGAGCAGTACTTC
once	TRBJ2-1	TRBD2	TRBV5-4	CASSSGSGASKTYNEQFF	TGTGCCAGCAGCTCCGGCAGCGGGGCCTCAAAAACATACAATGAGCAGTTCTTC
-	TRBJ2-7	TRBD1	TRBV5-1	CASSYQGADGEQYF	TGCGCCAGCAGCTATCAGGGGGCAGATGGCGAGCAGTACTTC
-	TRBJ2-3	TRBD1	TRBV30	CAWLPGQGVDTQYF	TGTGCCTGGCTCCCGGGACAGGGAGTAGATACGCAGTATTTT
-	TRBJ2-3	-	TRBV5-4	CASSPWPEADTQYF	TGTGCCAGCAGCCCTTGGCCGGAGGCAGATACGCAGTATTTT
-	TRBJ2-1	-	TRBV10-1	CASSKDYTNEQFF	TGCGCCAGCAGCAAGGACTATACCAATGAGCAGTTCTTC
-	TRBJ2-7	TRBD2	TRBV12-5	CASGLVLSGLTQRDEQYF	TGTGCTAGTGGTTTGGTCCTTAGCGGGCTAACCCAGAGGGACGAGCAGTACTTC
-	TRBJ2-4	TRBD1	TRBV29-1	CSVAGWVRDRDKKNIQYF	TGCAGCGTTGCGGGCTGGGTACGGGACAGGGATAAGAAAAACATTCAGTACTTC
-	TRBJ2-3	-	TRBV5-4	CASSSQGWGSTDTQYF	TGTGCCAGCAGCTCCCAGGGATGGGGATCCACAGATACGCAGTATTTT
once	TRBJ1-5	TRBD1	TRBV27	CASSPLPDRVFQPQHF	TGTGCCAGCAGTCCATTACCGGACAGGGTCTTTCAGCCCCAGCATTTT
-	TRBJ1-4	-	TRBV20-1	CSAGSGEKLFF	TGCAGTGCTGGGAGCGGGGAAAAACTGTTTTTT
-	TRBJ1-1	-	TRBV7-6	CASSLYPTTGTNTEAFF	TGTGCCAGCAGCTTATACCCGACGACTGGGACAAACACTGAAGCTTTCTTT
-	TRBJ2-5	TRBD1	TRBV7-9	CASSLRDRVTQYF	TGTGCCAGCAGCCTCCGGGACAGAGTGACCCAGTACTTC
few	TRBJ1-4	-	TRBV2	CASSRNDWDEKLFF	TGTGCCAGCAGTAGAAATGACTGGGATGAAAAACTGTTTTTT
-	TRBJ2-2	-	TRBV6-1	CASTHAGGPGELFF	TGTGCCAGCACCCACGCCGGAGGCCCCGGGGAGCTGTTTTTT
once	TRBJ2-7	-	TRBV6-5	CASSGRTYEQYF	TGTGCCAGCAGTGGGAGGACCTACGAGCAGTACTTC
-	TRBJ2-2	-	TRBV10-3	CATSPTGELFF	TGTGCCACCTCCCCGACCGGGGAGCTGTTTTTT
once	TRBJ2-7	-	TRBV7-9	CASSSMGAEEQYF	TGTGCCAGCAGCTCCATGGGGGCCGAGGAGCAGTACTTC
few	TRBJ1-5	-	TRBV5-5	CASSLGQNNQPQHF	TGTGCCAGCAGCTTGGGCCAGAATAATCAGCCCCAGCATTTT
-	TRBJ1-1	-	TRBV29-1	CSVQRRQAVEAFF	TGCAGCGTTCAACGTCGACAGGCCGTTGAAGCTTTCTTT
-	TRBJ2-2	-	TRBV19	CASSKRSALNTGELFF	TGTGCCAGTAGTAAGAGGTCGGCGCTGAACACCGGGGAGCTGTTTTTT
-	TRBJ2-7	-	TRBV7-2	CASSFQVGPAEQYF	TGTGCCAGCAGCTTTCAGGTTGGGCCCGCCGAGCAGTACTTC
-	TRBJ2-3	TRBD1	TRBV5-1	CASSLAPSATGAGATDTQYF	TGCGCCAGCAGCTTGGCCCCCTCAGCTACAGGGGCCGGGGCCACAGATACGCAGTATTTT
-	TRBJ2-5	-	TRBV9	CASSVAGVETQYF	TGTGCCAGCAGCGTGGCAGGGGTAGAGACCCAGTACTTC
-	TRBJ2-5	TRBD1	TRBV11-1	CASSLGTGQETQYF	TGTGCCAGCAGCCTCGGGACAGGCCAAGAGACCCAGTACTTC
-	TRBJ1-6	-	TRBV21-1	CASSKGGSCRVSYNSPLHF	TGTGCCAGCAGCAAAGGTGGCAGCTGCCGGGTCTCCTATAATTCACCCCTCCACTTT